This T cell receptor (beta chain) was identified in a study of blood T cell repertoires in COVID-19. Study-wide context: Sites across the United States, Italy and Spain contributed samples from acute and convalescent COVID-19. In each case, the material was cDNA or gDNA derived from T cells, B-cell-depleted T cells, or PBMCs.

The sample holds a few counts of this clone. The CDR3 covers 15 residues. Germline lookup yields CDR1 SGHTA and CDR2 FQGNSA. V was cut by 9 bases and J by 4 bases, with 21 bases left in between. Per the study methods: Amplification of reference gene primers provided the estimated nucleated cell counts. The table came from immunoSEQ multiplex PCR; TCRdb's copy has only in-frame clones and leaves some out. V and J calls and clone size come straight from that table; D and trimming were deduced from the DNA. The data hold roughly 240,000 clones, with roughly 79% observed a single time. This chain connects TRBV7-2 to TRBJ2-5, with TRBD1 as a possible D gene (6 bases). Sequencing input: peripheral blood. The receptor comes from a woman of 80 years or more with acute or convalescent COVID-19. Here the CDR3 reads CASQETGFRGETQYF. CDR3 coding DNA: TGTGCCAGTCAGGAAACAGGGTTCCGTGGAGAGACCCAGTACTTC.